This TCR beta chain is from a study of shared clonotypes between healthy human individuals. The wider study: Each donor's CD4 naive and CD4 memory cells filled three plates apiece, CD8 naive two, and CD8 memory one.

Naive CD8 populations comprised CD45RO-negative cells positively selected for CCR7, excluding terminally differentiated effector memory CD45RA+ cells. Donors were healthy HIV-negative adults without recent acute infections or vaccinations. The assay was carried out at the deep level. TCRdb keeps only in-frame clones here, not all; method: immunoSEQ multiplex PCR. The profile shows over 800,000 clones, around 92% of them singletons. Whole-study findings and limits: A few donors showed sharing of around 5.3% of naive CD4 clonotypes.

Losses at the gene ends were 1 base for V and 6 bases for J; bases not matched to a gene: 3. The CDR3 extends over 13 amino acids. CDR1 is MGHRA, CDR2 YSYEKL, per germline. About this clone: Its target is unknown.

This TCR derives from a man aged 30 to 45 in good health. The rearrangement joins TRBV4-1 to TRBJ2-7, with 7 bases that match TRBD1. The sample taken for sequencing was naive CD8+ T cells sorted from blood. CDR3 nucleotide sequence: TGCGCCAGCAGCCAAGGACAGGGTCTCGAGCAGTACTTC. Translation: CASSQGQGLEQYF.